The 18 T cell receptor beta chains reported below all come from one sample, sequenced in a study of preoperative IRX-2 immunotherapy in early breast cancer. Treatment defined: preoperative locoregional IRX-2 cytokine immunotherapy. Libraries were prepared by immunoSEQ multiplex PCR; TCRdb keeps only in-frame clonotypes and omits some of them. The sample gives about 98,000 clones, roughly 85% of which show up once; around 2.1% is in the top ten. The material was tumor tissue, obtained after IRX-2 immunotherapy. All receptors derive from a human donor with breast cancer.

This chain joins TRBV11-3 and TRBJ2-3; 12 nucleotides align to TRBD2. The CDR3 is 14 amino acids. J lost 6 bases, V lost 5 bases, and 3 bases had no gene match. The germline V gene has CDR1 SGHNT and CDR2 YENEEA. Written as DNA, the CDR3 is TGTGCCAGCAGCAGTACTAGCGGGAGGGATACGCAGTATTTT. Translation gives CASSSTSGRDTQYF.

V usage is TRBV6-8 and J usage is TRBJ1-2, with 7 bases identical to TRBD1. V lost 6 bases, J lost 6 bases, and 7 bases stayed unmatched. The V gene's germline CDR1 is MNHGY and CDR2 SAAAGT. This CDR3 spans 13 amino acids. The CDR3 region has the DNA TGTGCCAGCAGAGCCCAGACAGGGCATGGCTACACCTTC. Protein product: CASRAQTGHGYTF.

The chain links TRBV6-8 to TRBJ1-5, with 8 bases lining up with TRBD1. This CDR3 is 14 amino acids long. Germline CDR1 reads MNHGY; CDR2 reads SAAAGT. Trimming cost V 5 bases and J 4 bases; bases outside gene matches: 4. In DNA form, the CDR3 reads TGTGCCAGCAGTGGACAGGGAATAAATCAGCCCCAGCATTTT. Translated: CASSGQGINQPQHF.

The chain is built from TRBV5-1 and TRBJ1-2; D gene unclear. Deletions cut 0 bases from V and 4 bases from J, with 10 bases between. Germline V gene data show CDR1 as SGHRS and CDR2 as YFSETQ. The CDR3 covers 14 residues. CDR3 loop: CASSLEEGSYGYTF. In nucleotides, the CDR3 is TGCGCCAGCAGCTTGGAAGAGGGATCCTATGGCTACACCTTC.

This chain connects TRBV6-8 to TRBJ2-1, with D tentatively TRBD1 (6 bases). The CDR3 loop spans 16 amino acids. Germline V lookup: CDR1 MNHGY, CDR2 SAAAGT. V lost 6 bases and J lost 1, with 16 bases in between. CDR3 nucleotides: TGTGCCAGCAGAGACCAGGGGCCCGGTTCCTACAATGAGCAGTTCTTC. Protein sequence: CASRDQGPGSYNEQFF.

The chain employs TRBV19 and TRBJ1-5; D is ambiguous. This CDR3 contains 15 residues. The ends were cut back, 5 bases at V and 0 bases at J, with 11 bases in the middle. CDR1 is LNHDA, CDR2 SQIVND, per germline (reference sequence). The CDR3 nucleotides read TGTGCCAGTAGTCCGCCCGTAGTTAGCAATCAGCCCCAGCATTTT. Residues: CASSPPVVSNQPQHF.

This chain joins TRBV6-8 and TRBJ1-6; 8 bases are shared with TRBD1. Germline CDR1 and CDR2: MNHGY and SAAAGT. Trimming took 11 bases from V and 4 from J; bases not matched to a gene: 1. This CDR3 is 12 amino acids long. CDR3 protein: CAGQGYNSPLHF. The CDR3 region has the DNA TGTGCCGGACAGGGTTATAATTCACCCCTCCACTTT.

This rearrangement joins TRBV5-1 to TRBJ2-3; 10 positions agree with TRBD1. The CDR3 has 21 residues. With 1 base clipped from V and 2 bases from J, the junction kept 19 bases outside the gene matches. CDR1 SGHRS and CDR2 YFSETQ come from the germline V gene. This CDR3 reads CASSLSPGTGESVVATDTQYF. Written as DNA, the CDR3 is TGCGCCAGCAGCTTGTCCCCCGGGACAGGGGAATCGGTGGTGGCCACAGATACGCAGTATTTT. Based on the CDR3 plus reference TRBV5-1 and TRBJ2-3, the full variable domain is KAGVTQTPRYLIKTRGQQVTLSCSPISGHRSVSWYQQTPGQGLQFLFEYFSETQRNKGNFPGRFSGRQFSNSRSEMNVSTLELGDSALYLCASSLSPGTGESVVATDTQYFGPGTRLTVL.

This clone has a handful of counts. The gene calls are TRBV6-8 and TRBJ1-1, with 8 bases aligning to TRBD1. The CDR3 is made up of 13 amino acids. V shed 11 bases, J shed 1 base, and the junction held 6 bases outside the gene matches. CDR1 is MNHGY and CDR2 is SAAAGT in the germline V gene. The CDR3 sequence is CAGLDRENTEAFF. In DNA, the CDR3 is TGTGCCGGATTGGACAGGGAGAACACTGAAGCTTTCTTT.

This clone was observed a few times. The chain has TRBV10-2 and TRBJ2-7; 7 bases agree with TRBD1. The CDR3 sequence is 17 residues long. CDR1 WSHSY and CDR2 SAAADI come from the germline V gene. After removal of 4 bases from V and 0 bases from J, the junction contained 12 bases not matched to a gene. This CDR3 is CASSARQGTKLSYEQYF. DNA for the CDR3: TGCGCCAGCAGTGCAAGACAGGGCACAAAACTCTCCTACGAGCAGTACTTC.

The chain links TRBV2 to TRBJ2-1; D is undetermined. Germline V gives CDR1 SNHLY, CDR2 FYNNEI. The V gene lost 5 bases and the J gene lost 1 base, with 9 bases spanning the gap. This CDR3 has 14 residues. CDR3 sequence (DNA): TGTGCCAGCAGTACCGTCCTGTCCTACAATGAGCAGTTCTTC. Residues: CASSTVLSYNEQFF.

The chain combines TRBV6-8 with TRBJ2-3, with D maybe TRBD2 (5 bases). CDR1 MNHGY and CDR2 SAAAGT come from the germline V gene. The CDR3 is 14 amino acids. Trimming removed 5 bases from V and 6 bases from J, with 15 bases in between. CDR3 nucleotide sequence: TGTGCCAGCAGTCCTCGGACTGGCAGTGATACGCAGTATTTT. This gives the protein CASSPRTGSDTQYF.

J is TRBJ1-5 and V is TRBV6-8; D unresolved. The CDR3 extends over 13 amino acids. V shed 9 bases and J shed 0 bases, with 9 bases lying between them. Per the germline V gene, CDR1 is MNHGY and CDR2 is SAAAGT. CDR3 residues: CASVDYSNQPQHF. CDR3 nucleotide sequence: TGTGCCAGTGTGGATTATAGCAATCAGCCCCAGCATTTT.

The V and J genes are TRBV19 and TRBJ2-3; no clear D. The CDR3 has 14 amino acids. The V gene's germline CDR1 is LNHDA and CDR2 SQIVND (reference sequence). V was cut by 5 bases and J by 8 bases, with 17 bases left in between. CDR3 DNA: TGTGCCAGTAGTGCGTCATTGCAATCGGGTACGCAGTATTTT. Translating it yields CASSASLQSGTQYF.

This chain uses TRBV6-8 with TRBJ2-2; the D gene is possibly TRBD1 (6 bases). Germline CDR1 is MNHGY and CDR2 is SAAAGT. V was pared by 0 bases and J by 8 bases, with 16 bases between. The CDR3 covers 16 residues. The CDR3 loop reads CASSYSLGQRFGELFF. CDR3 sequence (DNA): TGTGCCAGCAGTTACTCCCTTGGACAGCGCTTTGGGGAGCTGTTTTTT.

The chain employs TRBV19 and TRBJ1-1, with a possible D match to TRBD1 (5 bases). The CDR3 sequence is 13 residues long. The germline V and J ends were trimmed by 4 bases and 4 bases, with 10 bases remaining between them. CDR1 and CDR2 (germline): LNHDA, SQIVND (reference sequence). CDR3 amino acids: CASSTGFGTEAFF. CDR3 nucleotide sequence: TGTGCCAGTAGTACAGGGTTCGGCACTGAAGCTTTCTTT.

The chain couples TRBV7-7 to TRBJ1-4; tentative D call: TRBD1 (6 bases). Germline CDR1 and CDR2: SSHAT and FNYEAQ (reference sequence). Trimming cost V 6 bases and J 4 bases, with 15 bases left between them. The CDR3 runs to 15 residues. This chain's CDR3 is CASSSGGRGNEKLFF. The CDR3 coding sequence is TGTGCCAGCAGTTCCGGGGGGCGCGGTAATGAAAAACTGTTTTTT. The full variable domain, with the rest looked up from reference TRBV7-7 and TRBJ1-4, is GAGVSQSPRYKVTKRGQDVTLRCDPISSHATLYWYQQALGQGPEFLTYFNYEAQPDKSGLPSDRFSAERPEGSISTLTIQRTEQRDSAMYRCASSSGGRGNEKLFFGSGTQLSVL.

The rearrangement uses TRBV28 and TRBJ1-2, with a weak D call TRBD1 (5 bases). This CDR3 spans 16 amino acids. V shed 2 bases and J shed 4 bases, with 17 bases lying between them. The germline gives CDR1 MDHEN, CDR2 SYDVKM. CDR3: CASSLGSGAVIYGYTF. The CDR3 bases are TGTGCCAGCAGTTTAGGGTCTGGGGCGGTGATCTATGGCTACACCTTC.